This TCR beta chain was obtained from a study of tumor-infiltrating lymphocytes in primary liver carcinoma (TCRdb year 2017). At the level of the whole study: Between late 2015 and 2016, roughly five patients in China with histopathologically diagnosed primary liver carcinoma had surgical resection. Hepatocellular carcinoma (four) or combined HCC and intrahepatic cholangiocarcinoma (one) was present in the five patients, who were three men and two women aged 30 to 69 years. The five patients had tumors staged T1-T3 N0M0, with maximum diameters ranging from roughly 4.2 to 11 cm. Each sample produced roughly 3.5 to 7.13 million productive TCRbeta reads, and read depth showed no significant difference between tissue types. For each liver tumor, the study sampled five regions along with adjacent normal tissue and blood, and applied TCRbeta repertoire sequencing, expression microarrays and whole-exome sequencing. A total of roughly 35 specimens from 5 patients, comprising about 25 tumor regions, 5 adjacent noncancerous liver tissues and 5 peripheral blood samples, were covered by TCRbeta repertoire sequencing. Repertoires from technical replicates were highly reproducible, with mean shared-clone rates around 0.87 and correlation coefficients above 0.95. Overall results and qualifications from the work: Because sequencing covered only the TCR beta chain and unpaired alpha chains were not captured, true repertoire diversity is likely underestimated. The study included only five patients, and the authors note findings should be validated in a larger study. Repertoire overlap was found to be higher between tumor regions (mean around 35%) than between tumor-adjacent (roughly 17%) or tumor-blood (about 14%) pairs, consistent with antigen-driven expansion. Since the samples were bulk and unsorted, there was no way to compare CD4+ and CD8+ T cell repertoires. The top 250 clones accounted for a significantly greater share of the repertoire in tumors than in blood (p = 0.039).

Starting from 500 to 650 ng total RNA, TCRbeta-specific cDNA was produced by reverse transcription with a constant-region primer and ProtoScript II reverse transcriptase. Construction of the TCRbeta libraries relied on three nested rounds of multiplex PCR, following a slightly modified ARM-PCR procedure. A final 25-cycle PCR with Deep VentR polymerase added sample barcodes and Illumina adapters. Before sequencing, amplicons between 200 and 500 bp were purified from gel using a QIAquick gel extraction kit. An Illumina HiSeq 2500 was used to sequence the TCRbeta amplicons with 250-bp paired-end reads. In the paper's pipeline: To recover full CDR3 sequences, reads were quality-trimmed using Trimmomatic v0.33 and paired reads were then merged using FLASH v1.2.11. V, D and J germline segments were assigned to the rearranged TCRbeta sequences using MiGEC v1.2.1b. Clonotype statistics, along with Shannon-Wiener diversity indices, were calculated using VDJtools v1.0.0. Except for diversity analysis, only the 250 most abundant clonotypes of each sample were used in subsequent analyses to reduce sampling bias. In TCRdb, the public reads were trimmed at Q25 with fastp and aligned with MiXCR, with productive beta chains retained. Under each unique CDR3 protein, matching rows form one entry showing the most common genes and DNA. TCRdb's processing, not the authors' own work, is the source of the V and J calls. This sample holds hundreds of thousands of distinct CDR3 sequences; more than 55% were observed only once. The ten largest clones represent 15% to 20% of the sample.

RNA from unsorted whole blood was extracted with TRIzol reagent, and germline DNA was obtained with the DNeasy Blood & Tissue kit. At the time of sampling, the patients were treatment-naive and had chronic HBV infection. Before surgery, approximately 3.8 milliliters of peripheral blood were collected into K2EDTA tubes. About this clonotype itself: Its antigen target is currently unknown. Base qualities were left out, and no much larger clone turns up one base away.

This receptor was obtained from a woman aged 30 to 39 with primary liver carcinoma and hepatitis B virus infection. Sequences were obtained from peripheral blood.

The CDR3 reads CASSSGLAGWELFF. The DNA sequence is given as TGTGCCAGCAGCTCTGGACTAGCGGGGTGGGAGCTGTTTTTT. The sequence is built from TRBV5-6 and TRBJ2-2; 12 nucleotides in the junction match TRBD2. From the germline V gene, CDR1 is SGHDT and CDR2 is YYEEEE. From cysteine to phenylalanine, the CDR3 is 14 amino acids long. The only DNA kept is the CDR3, 42 bases in frame from the first base. For this chain, trimming is 3 bases at the V end and 9 bases at the J end, and the number of junction bases without a gene match is 3.